These T cell receptor beta chains were read from a single sample in a study of T cell repertoires in cytomegalovirus infection. TCRdb used MiXCR to reprocess the reads, holding one entry per CDR3 protein. The data hold about 68,000 distinct CDR3 sequences, with under 25% observed a single time. Their specific antigens are unknown. Sequenced: PBMCs, sequenced either directly or after in vitro stimulation (not recorded which). All receptors derive from a human donor in good health (CMV status not recorded). Some clones in this sample may be carry-over from other donors' samples. The CDR3 runs from the conserved cysteine through the conserved F or W. Each record gives: V gene, clone size, D gene, J gene, CDR3 protein, CDR3 DNA. A D gene is named only where the DNA matches it firmly. Clone size, where shown, is once, few, many, or a class for clones that have expanded.

>TRBV20-1|NA|TRBD1|TRBJ1-5
CSAMDRLGNQPQHF
TGCAGTGCTATGGACAGGTTAGGCAATCAGCCCCAGCATTTT
>TRBV27|NA|NA|TRBJ2-1
CASRRRVEEQFF
TGTGCCAGCAGAAGGCGGGTGGAAGAGCAGTTCTTC
>TRBV7-9|NA|NA|TRBJ2-3
CASSLAGAPDTQYF
TGTGCCAGCAGCTTAGCGGGAGCCCCAGATACGCAGTATTTT
>TRBV20-1|NA|TRBD2|TRBJ2-1
CSARLAGGSLWNEQFF
TGCAGTGCTAGGTTAGCGGGAGGATCATTATGGAATGAGCAGTTCTTC
>TRBV7-2|NA|TRBD1|TRBJ1-1
CASSSYRGRSEAFF
TGTGCCAGCAGCTCTTACAGGGGGCGCTCTGAAGCTTTCTTT
>TRBV15|NA|TRBD2|TRBJ2-7
CATSGGTSGSYEQYF
TGTGCCACCAGCGGAGGGACTAGCGGGAGCTACGAGCAGTACTTC
>TRBV28|many|NA|TRBJ2-5
CASSLRSAIQETQYF
TGTGCCAGCAGTTTAAGGTCGGCGATCCAAGAGACCCAGTACTTC
>TRBV7-9|NA|NA|TRBJ2-3
CASSLSASTDTQYF
TGTGCCAGCAGCTTGTCAGCTAGCACAGATACGCAGTATTTT
>TRBV6-1|many|NA|TRBJ1-1
CASRDGNEAFF
TGTGCCAGTAGAGACGGGAATGAAGCTTTCTTT
>TRBV28|few|TRBD2|TRBJ2-2
CASSLGPGLDHANTGELFF
TGTGCCAGCAGTTTAGGCCCGGGACTAGACCACGCGAACACCGGGGAGCTGTTTTTT
>TRBV6-5|NA|NA|TRBJ1-2
CASSYMGAGYGYTF
TGTGCCAGCAGTTATATGGGGGCCGGCTATGGCTACACCTTC
>TRBV6-1|NA|NA|TRBJ1-2
CASSDMGHVNYGYTF
TGTGCCAGCAGTGACATGGGACACGTTAACTATGGCTACACCTTC
>TRBV15|NA|NA|TRBJ2-3
CATSRPGGDTDTQYF
TGTGCCACCAGCAGACCAGGGGGGGACACAGATACGCAGTATTTT
>TRBV12-3/TRBV12-4|few|TRBD2|TRBJ2-3
CASSRGLAGATDTQYF
TGTGCCAGCAGTCGCGGACTAGCGGGAGCCACAGATACGCAGTATTTT
>TRBV6-1|few|NA|TRBJ2-5
CASSEGDKKETQYF
TGTGCCAGCAGTGAAGGGGACAAAAAAGAGACCCAGTACTTC
>TRBV7-9|NA|NA|TRBJ2-7
CASSLWTYEQYF
TGTGCCAGCAGCTTATGGACCTACGAGCAGTACTTC
>TRBV19|NA|NA|TRBJ1-5
CASSISGMTRQPQHF
TGTGCCAGTAGTATATCTGGCATGACGAGGCAGCCCCAGCATTTT
>TRBV11-2|few|NA|TRBJ2-1
CASSETGARYFEQFF
TGTGCCAGCAGCGAGACGGGAGCTCGTTACTTTGAGCAGTTCTTC
>TRBV6-2/TRBV6-3|few|TRBD1|TRBJ2-5
CASRTGGGYETQYF
TGTGCCAGCAGAACAGGGGGCGGGTACGAGACCCAGTACTTC
>TRBV4-1|NA|TRBD1|TRBJ1-2
CASSRQQGADGYTF
TGCGCCAGCAGCCGACAACAGGGGGCGGATGGCTACACCTTC